A single sample gave rise to the 5 T cell receptor beta chains below, sequenced in a study of CD8 T cells in Susac syndrome. Reverse transcription of about 0.5 to 1 ug RNA used random hexamers. A single record per CDR3 protein comes from TCRdb applying MiXCR to the immunoSEQ multiplex PCR reads. The data show 150,000 to 180,000 distinct CDR3 sequences, approximately 94% seen once. Sequencing used CD8+ T cells from PBMCs. The receptors were sampled from a human donor with multiple sclerosis.

This clonotype was seen only once. V and J are TRBV4-2 and TRBJ2-5, with 9 bases lining up with TRBD2. Germline CDR1 reads LGHNA; CDR2 reads YNFKEQ. Germline trimming cut 7 bases from V and 0 bases from J; bases unmatched to any gene: 12. The CDR3 extends over 17 amino acids. The CDR3 DNA reads as TGTGCCAGCACCCTGCGCGGGGGGGCCGGGTACCAAGAGACCCAGTACTTC. Protein sequence: CASTLRGGAGYQETQYF.

The chain carries TRBV29-1 and TRBJ2-3; TRBD1 matches at 7 bases. The germline gives CDR1 SQVTM, CDR2 ANQGSEA. The CDR3 has 12 amino acids. V gave up 7 bases and J gave up 7 bases; unmatched junction bases: 8. The CDR3 coding sequence is TGCAGCGCTCCGAACAGGGGAAATACGCAGTATTTT. Protein sequence: CSAPNRGNTQYF.

The chain employs TRBV25-1 and TRBJ2-4; D may be TRBD2 (5 bases). V was cut by 7 bases and J by 0 bases, with 10 bases left in between. CDR3 length: 14 amino acids. Germline values: CDR1 MGHDK, CDR2 SYGVNS. The CDR3 loop reads CASKGEGAKNIQYF. Written as DNA, the CDR3 is TGTGCCAGCAAGGGCGAGGGAGCCAAAAACATTCAGTACTTC. Looking up the rest from reference TRBV25-1 and TRBJ2-4 gives the full variable domain: EADIYQTPRYLVIGTGKKITLECSQTMGHDKMYWYQQDPGMELHLIHYSYGVNSTEKGDLSSESTVSRIRTEHFPLTLESARPSHTSQYLCASKGEGAKNIQYFGAGTRLSVL.

The V call is TRBV5-1, the J call TRBJ1-6; D perhaps matches TRBD1 (6 bases). V dropped 5 bases and J dropped 8 bases, with 14 bases sitting between them. The CDR3 has 14 residues. In germline, CDR1 is SGHRS, CDR2 YFSETQ. The CDR3 spells CASSHTGHDSPLHF. DNA of the CDR3: TGCGCCAGCAGTCATACAGGGCACGATTCACCCCTCCACTTT.

The chain is built from TRBV6-1 and TRBJ1-5; possible D gene TRBD1, 5 bases. The length of the CDR3 is 19 residues. The germline V and J ends were trimmed by 4 bases and 2 bases, with 24 bases remaining between them. The germline V gene encodes CDR1 MNHNS and CDR2 SASEGT. The CDR3 region has the DNA TGTGCCAGCAGTGCGGGGCAGGAGGCAGGTGTGAGAGGCAATCAGCCCCAGCATTTT. Translation: CASSAGQEAGVRGNQPQHF.